This T cell receptor (beta chain) was identified in a study of cytomegalovirus exposure and HLA in healthy donors. In the study overall: Earlier sequencing of 200 million or so T cells yielded 95 million to 120 million unique TCR beta sequences. Tens of millions of unique TCRs from HLA-typed donors were held in an early release of data. Most donors, about 82% of roughly 400 genotyped, fell in the Caucasian-associated ancestry cluster. General study points: In a later analysis, common viral pathogens appeared linked to several of the most significant clusters.

Germline V gives CDR1 SNHLY, CDR2 FYNNEI. The CDR3 is made up of 16 amino acids. The V segment lost 5 bases and the J segment 2 bases; nucleotides outside the gene matches: 11. Concerning this clone itself: Its antigen remains unidentified.

The PCR made use of 60 Vbeta and 13 Jbeta primers. Measured with immunoSEQ multiplex PCR; TCRdb has only the in-frame clones, and not every one. The table includes about 120,000 clones, around 72% detected once. This receptor was taken from a woman in her thirties or forties in good health and CMV-seropositive. V gene TRBV2 combines with J gene TRBJ2-7, with 8 positions matching TRBD2. The specimen was PBMCs. The CDR3 loop reads CASSRGLAGIPYEQYF. CDR3 nucleotide sequence: TGTGCCAGCAGTCGAGGGCTAGCGGGCATACCCTACGAGCAGTACTTC.